The source of this TCR beta chain is a study of T cell changes during pregnancy in multiple sclerosis. This clone was seen only a few times. The CDR3 spans 16 residues. Trimming removed 0 bases at V and 5 bases at J, with 11 bases between. Germline CDR1 is ENHRY and CDR2 is SYGVKD. Sequenced by immunoSEQ multiplex PCR; TCRdb stores in-frame clones only, minus some. The sample records tens of thousands of clones, around 92% being singletons. The source of this sequence is a female donor with multiple sclerosis, enrolled in a pregnancy study. The chain couples TRBV10-3 to TRBJ1-6; D is possibly TRBD1 (6 bases). The sample in question was CD4+ T cells from peripheral blood mononuclear cells, obtained after pregnancy. The CDR3 nucleotides are TGTGCCATCAGTGAGTCCCGGGGGGCTAATAATTCACCCCTCCACTTT. It codes for CAISESRGANNSPLHF.